A selection of T cell receptor beta chains follows, all from one sample in a study of human T cells and chemical hapten exposure. TCRdb analysed the RACE reads with MiXCR anew, one entry per CDR3 protein. The table has approximately 180,000 distinct CDR3 sequences, roughly 30% seen once. Sequenced here: whole blood, sampled in connection with sensitization to the hapten diphenylcyclopropenone (DPC). The source is a woman in her twenties or thirties with alopecia areata. Some clones in this sample may be carry-over from other donors' samples. Each CDR3 is given with its conserved first and last residue. Each record gives: V gene, J gene, CDR3 protein.

V: TRBV29-1; J: TRBJ1-3; CDR3: CSVEVPTDGNTIYF
V: TRBV10-3; J: TRBJ2-1; CDR3: CAISERGADSYNEQFF
V: TRBV12-3/TRBV12-4; J: TRBJ1-5; CDR3: CASSTTQAGQPQHF
V: TRBV29-1; J: TRBJ2-1; CDR3: CSVAPRHYNEQFF
V: TRBV20-1; J: TRBJ2-7; CDR3: CSASRGRAGYEQYF
V: TRBV6-5; J: TRBJ1-2; CDR3: CAIRAGDVSYGYTF
V: TRBV28; J: TRBJ2-7; CDR3: CASSREYEQYF
V: TRBV7-2; J: TRBJ2-7; CDR3: CASSFQAPSSYEQYF
V: TRBV6-5; J: TRBJ1-5; CDR3: CASRRTGGIGNQPQHF
V: TRBV5-1; J: TRBJ2-1; CDR3: CASSLVGQVNNEQFF
V: TRBV2; J: TRBJ2-2; CDR3: CARTGTQGVNTGELFF
V: TRBV2; J: TRBJ2-2; CDR3: CASMNDKNTGELFF
V: TRBV5-4; J: TRBJ1-2; CDR3: CASSSIQGHYGYTF
V: TRBV9; J: TRBJ2-5; CDR3: CASSVGTRDQETQYF
V: TRBV28; J: TRBJ2-7; CDR3: CASSYGYEQYF
V: TRBV7-2; J: TRBJ1-4; CDR3: CASSLSQGPGEKLFF
V: TRBV29-1; J: TRBJ1-6; CDR3: CSVAGGPNSPLHF
V: TRBV15; J: TRBJ1-5; CDR3: CATSRGQGVQPQHF
V: TRBV28; J: TRBJ2-5; CDR3: CASSLFGETQYF
V: TRBV15; J: TRBJ2-7; CDR3: CATSRDDAYSWGADNEQYF
V: TRBV4-3; J: TRBJ2-1; CDR3: CASSQAGTSGYNEQFF
V: TRBV10-3; J: TRBJ2-7; CDR3: CAISKTGTGYEQYF
V: TRBV11-1; J: TRBJ2-6; CDR3: CASSLFSGANVLTF
V: TRBV29-1; J: TRBJ2-5; CDR3: CSVAYVLQETQYF
V: TRBV12-3/TRBV12-4; J: TRBJ1-1; CDR3: CASSLRVTEAFF
V: TRBV5-1; J: TRBJ2-1; CDR3: CASSLGDLHHEQFF